These 29 T cell receptor beta chains share one sample of origin, sequenced in a study of T cells expressing NK-cell markers. No DNA is given; TCRdb re-called the 5' RACE reads and lists each CDR3 protein once. This table lists about 540,000 distinct CDR3 sequences. Sequencing input: blood T cells: a sorted CD56 or NKG2C T cell subset, CD4+ or CD8+ T cells, or bulk PBMC T cells (not recorded which). These receptor sequences come from a man between 18 and 35 years old in good health.

The chain uses TRBV24-1 and TRBJ1-1; absent DNA, TCRdb's TRBD1 call cannot be checked. CDR1 is KGHDR, CDR2 SFDVKD, per germline. This CDR3 has 14 residues. The CDR3 sequence: CATIPTGTNTEAFF.

V and J are TRBV11-2 and TRBJ2-1; the TCRdb call, TRBD2, lacks DNA for checking. The germline V gene encodes CDR1 SGHAT and CDR2 FQNNGV. There are 19 residues in the CDR3. CDR3 in amino acids: CASRRPGLAGGPIYNEQFF.

The chain combines TRBV29-1 with TRBJ2-2; TCRdb names TRBD2, which stays unverified in the absence of DNA. The CDR3 is 14 residues long. In germline, CDR1 is SQVTM, CDR2 ANQGSEA. The CDR3 spells CSVWGLANTGELFF.

The chain links TRBV29-1 to TRBJ1-2; the TRBD1 assignment by TCRdb is unverifiable without DNA. CDR3 length: 14 residues. The germline gives CDR1 SQVTM, CDR2 ANQGSEA. The CDR3 is CSFAGTGLGYGYTF.

The chain uses TRBV12-3 or TRBV12-4 and TRBJ2-1; absent DNA, TCRdb's TRBD1 call cannot be checked. This CDR3 region has 16 residues. CDR3 loop: CASSPRDPRLGVEQFF.

The chain employs TRBV15 and TRBJ1-5; TCRdb picks TRBD1, but there is no DNA to check that call. Germline V gives CDR1 LNHNV, CDR2 YYDKDF (reference sequence). This CDR3 comprises 17 residues. The CDR3: CATSRDPSRNPHQPQHF.

V usage is TRBV7-7 and J usage is TRBJ2-3; TCRdb gives TRBD1 as the D gene, but with no DNA this cannot be confirmed. CDR1 SSHAT and CDR2 FNYEAQ come from the germline V gene (reference sequence). This CDR3 region has 15 residues. The CDR3 spells CASSPSTALGDTQYF.

V is TRBV3-1 and J is TRBJ2-3; TCRdb calls TRBD1, which cannot be checked without DNA. Germline V gene lookup returns CDR1 LGHDT and CDR2 YNNKEL (reference sequence). This CDR3 comprises 16 residues. CDR3 region: CASSQADWSGPDTQYF.

This rearrangement joins TRBV6-5 to TRBJ2-2; TCRdb outputs TRBD2, but without DNA this stays unchecked. Germline CDR1 and CDR2: MNHEY and SVGAGI. The CDR3 has 18 residues. CDR3 in amino acids: CASSSIAPGLAYTGELFF.

This chain connects TRBV28 to TRBJ2-5; with no DNA, the TCRdb D assignment of TRBD1 cannot be verified. Per germline, CDR1 MDHEN and CDR2 SYDVKM. The CDR3 extends over 14 amino acids. The CDR3 is CASSTTGGRETQYF.

The chain has TRBV5-1 and TRBJ2-2; TCRdb calls TRBD1, which cannot be checked without DNA. This CDR3 has 17 amino acids. The germline V gene has CDR1 SGHRS and CDR2 YFSETQ. Here the CDR3 reads CASSSGMGQGNTGELFF.

V gene TRBV3-1 combines with J gene TRBJ2-7; TCRdb picks TRBD1, but there is no DNA to check that call. Germline V gene sequence: CDR1 LGHDT, CDR2 YNNKEL (reference sequence). The length of the CDR3 is 14 residues. The CDR3 spells CASSHNTGSYEQYF.

The J gene is TRBJ2-1, the V gene TRBV7-9; TCRdb returns TRBD2, unconfirmable since there is no DNA. The CDR3 totals 17 residues. The V gene's germline CDR1 is SEHNR and CDR2 FQNEAQ (reference sequence). CDR3 sequence: CASSLAKTGQTYNEQFF.

This chain connects TRBV6-5 to TRBJ1-6; TCRdb selects TRBD1, and the lack of DNA leaves this call unchecked. Germline V gene data show CDR1 as MNHEY and CDR2 as SVGAGI. This CDR3 has 16 amino acids. The CDR3 here is CASSYFGQGYNSPLHF.

The chain couples TRBV6-5 to TRBJ2-5; TCRdb calls TRBD1, which cannot be checked without DNA. The CDR3 covers 17 residues. Germline V gives CDR1 MNHEY, CDR2 SVGAGI. CDR3: CASSYEFRGHWGETQYF.

This rearrangement joins TRBV30 to TRBJ2-1; absent DNA, TCRdb's TRBD2 call cannot be checked. The CDR3 sequence is 19 residues long. The V gene's germline CDR1 is GTSNPN and CDR2 SVGIG (reference sequence). The CDR3 loop reads CAWSGGTSGTISSYNEQFF.

This chain links TRBV12-3 or TRBV12-4 with TRBJ2-2; TCRdb's assignment of TRBD1 cannot be checked, as there is no DNA. This CDR3 is built from 14 residues. This chain's CDR3 is CASSYHRFTGELFF.

This chain uses TRBV3-1 with TRBJ1-2. This CDR3 has 12 amino acids. Germline CDR1 is LGHDT and CDR2 is YNNKEL (reference sequence). The CDR3 sequence is CASSQEGFGYTF.

This chain uses TRBV6-5 with TRBJ2-5; TCRdb calls TRBD1, which cannot be checked without DNA. Germline CDR1 reads MNHEY; CDR2 reads SVGAGI. This CDR3 has 15 residues. Here the CDR3 reads CASSWEGGAGETQYF.

The rearrangement uses TRBV11-1 and TRBJ2-4; absent DNA, TCRdb's TRBD1 call cannot be checked. CDR1 is SGHAT, CDR2 FQDESV, per germline (reference sequence). This CDR3 has 21 amino acids. The CDR3 loop is CASSPKRLDRGGPLAKNIQYF.

This sequence joins TRBV6-2 or TRBV6-3 and TRBJ2-3. The CDR3 sequence is 13 residues long. The V gene's germline CDR1 is MNHEY and CDR2 SVGEGT. The CDR3 loop is CASSDNWYLAQYF.

The chain joins TRBV10-3 to TRBJ1-1; checking the TCRdb D call of TRBD1 is not possible without DNA. From germline, CDR1 is ENHRY and CDR2 SYGVKD. The CDR3 covers 15 residues. The CDR3 sequence: CAIRSGQGRNTEAFF.

This chain uses TRBV5-1 with TRBJ2-1; TCRdb reports TRBD2, a call that lacks DNA to check it against. The CDR3 spans 12 residues. CDR1 SGHRS and CDR2 YFSETQ come from the germline V gene. The CDR3 protein is CASSSTGPGQFF.

This sequence joins TRBV6-5 and TRBJ2-6; TCRdb calls TRBD2, which cannot be checked without DNA. In germline, CDR1 is MNHEY, CDR2 SVGAGI. The CDR3 is made up of 17 amino acids. This chain's CDR3 is CASRGVVPDTGANVLTF.

The CDR3 sequence: CASRDSFTGELFF. The rearrangement uses TRBV5-1 and TRBJ2-2; the D call of TRBD1 rests on TCRdb alone, since no DNA is present to check it. From germline, CDR1 is SGHRS and CDR2 YFSETQ. The CDR3 runs to 13 residues. The full variable domain, completed using reference TRBV5-1 and TRBJ2-2, is KAGVTQTPRYLIKTRGQQVTLSCSPISGHRSVSWYQQTPGQGLQFLFEYFSETQRNKGNFPGRFSGRQFSNSRSEMNVSTLELGDSALYLCASRDSFTGELFFGEGSRLTVL.

The rearrangement joins TRBV12-3 or TRBV12-4 to TRBJ2-3; TCRdb lists TRBD2, though no DNA is available to test this call. The CDR3 runs 16 residues. The CDR3 region is CASSLAGGRQIDTQYF.

The gene calls are TRBV5-1 and TRBJ2-3; TCRdb picks TRBD2, but there is no DNA to check that call. Germline V gives CDR1 SGHRS, CDR2 YFSETQ. The CDR3 runs 17 residues. CDR3 sequence: CASSLGLAGVGRDTQYF.

The chain employs TRBV30 and TRBJ2-7; absent DNA, TCRdb's TRBD2 call cannot be checked. CDR1 GTSNPN and CDR2 SVGIG come from the germline V gene (reference sequence). The CDR3 runs to 15 residues. The CDR3: CAWTIAGEGGYEQYF.

The chain uses TRBV7-9 and TRBJ1-6; TCRdb selects TRBD1, and the lack of DNA leaves this call unchecked. The CDR3 covers 14 residues. CDR1 and CDR2 from the germline V gene are SEHNR and FQNEAQ (reference sequence). The CDR3 loop reads CASSSDRADSPLHF.